These T cell receptor beta chains were read from a single sample in a study of shared clonotypes between healthy human individuals. Measured with immunoSEQ multiplex PCR; TCRdb has only the in-frame clones, and not every one. Of about 1.1 million clones in the sample, approximately 75% are singletons; the top ten hold 0.89%. Sequencing used memory CD4+ T cells from PBMCs. Receptor source: a man between 18 and 35 years old in good health. Some clones in this sample may be carry-over from other donors' samples. The CDR3 runs from the conserved cysteine through the conserved F or W. Fields, in order: clone size, CDR3 length, D gene, J gene, V gene, CDR3 DNA, CDR3 protein. The D gene is left open where the match is weak. For some rows the clone size is stated as once, few or many, or as a class when expanded; others skip it.

many,15,.,TRBJ1-5,TRBV10-3,TGTGCCATCAGTGACCAGGACGATAGCAATCAGCCCCAGCATTTT,CAISDQDDSNQPQHF
.,15,TRBD2,TRBJ2-1,TRBV7-3,TGTGCCAGCAGCTTAACTAGCGGGACTTACAATGAGCAGTTCTTC,CASSLTSGTYNEQFF
few,15,.,TRBJ1-1,TRBV27,TGTGCCAGCAGTTGGGCAGGGACCATGAACACTGAAGCTTTCTTT,CASSWAGTMNTEAFF
.,15,.,TRBJ1-5,TRBV28,TGTGCCAGCACCCTGACTGGTGCCAGCAAGCAGCCCCAGCATTTT,CASTLTGASKQPQHF
once,16,.,TRBJ2-1,TRBV5-1,TGCGCCAGCAGCTTGGAAGCGGCTACCTCCTACAATGAGCAGTTCTTC,CASSLEAATSYNEQFF
.,11,.,TRBJ2-1,TRBV20-1,TGCAGTGCTAGATGGTACAATGAGCAGTTCTTC,CSARWYNEQFF
.,14,TRBD2,TRBJ2-7,TRBV28,TGTGCCAGCAGTTTTTGGCGGGAGGGCTACGAGCAGTACTTC,CASSFWREGYEQYF
.,15,.,TRBJ1-4,TRBV7-9,TGTGCCAGCAGCCAAACACAGTTTACTAATGAAAAACTGTTTTTT,CASSQTQFTNEKLFF
many,13,.,TRBJ1-1,TRBV7-8,TGTGCCAGCAGCCCCCAAGTTGGGACTGAAGCTTTCTTT,CASSPQVGTEAFF
many,15,.,TRBJ2-3,TRBV5-8,TGTGCCAGCAGCCCCCTGCCATCCACCACAGATACGCAGTATTTT,CASSPLPSTTDTQYF
few,16,TRBD2,TRBJ2-3,TRBV13,TGTGCCAGCAGCCGACCGGGGCTAGCGGGGGAAGATACGCAGTATTTT,CASSRPGLAGEDTQYF
.,15,.,TRBJ2-5,TRBV7-6,TGTGCCAGCAGCTTAGTGGTGCAGGAGGTCGGGACCCAGTACTTC,CASSLVVQEVGTQYF
.,12,.,TRBJ2-5,TRBV6-5,TGTGCCAGCAGTTATATTGGGGGGACCCAGTACTTC,CASSYIGGTQYF
.,15,TRBD1,TRBJ1-2,TRBV5-1,TGCGCCAGCAGCTTGGGGGACAGCGTTAACTATGGCTACACCTTC,CASSLGDSVNYGYTF
once,15,TRBD2,TRBJ2-1,TRBV28,TGTGCCAGCAGCGCCACTAGCGGGAAGGGAAATGAGCAGTTCTTC,CASSATSGKGNEQFF
.,16,TRBD2,TRBJ2-2,TRBV5-1,TGCGCCAGCAGCTCTTCTCTAGCGGGAGTGGGCGGGGAGCTGTTTTTT,CASSSSLAGVGGELFF
.,16,.,TRBJ1-5,TRBV28,TGTGCCAGCAGTTCAATAGGACAGTTTCGCAATCAGCCCCAGCATTTT,CASSSIGQFRNQPQHF
.,11,.,TRBJ2-3,TRBV19,TGTGCCAGTAGTCCAGGAGATACGCAGTATTTT,CASSPGDTQYF
.,15,TRBD2,TRBJ2-3,TRBV9,TGTGCCAGCAGCGTCGAGCGGGAGTTTGGAGATACGCAGTATTTT,CASSVEREFGDTQYF
.,11,.,TRBJ2-5,TRBV2,TGTGCCACCCTTCTTCGAGAGACCCAGTACTTC,CATLLRETQYF